This is a list of T cell receptor beta chains from one sample in a study of blood T cell repertoires in COVID-19. This table comes from immunoSEQ multiplex PCR, and its TCRdb copy is limited to in-frame clones, with some not included. The repertoire holds roughly 14,000 clones, less than 95% seen once, with roughly 7.3% in the top ten. Sample: peripheral blood. These receptors were collected from a human donor in a cohort sampled during active COVID-19. Each CDR3 is given with its conserved first and last residue. A D gene is named only where the DNA matches it firmly. Clone size is shown for a subset of rows, as once, few, many or a class of expanded clone.

NA	NA	TRBV7-9	TRBJ2-5	TGTGCCAGCAGGGGGCCGGTGAGTGGGTACAGCCAAGAGACCCAGTACTTC	CASRGPVSGYSQETQYF
NA	NA	TRBV11-2	TRBJ2-3	TGTGCCAGCAGCTCCCAGGAGCGGCTAGATACGCAGTATTTT	CASSSQERLDTQYF
TRBD2	once	TRBV5-1	TRBJ2-1	TGCGCCAGCAGCCCGAGAACTAGCGGAAGCTCCTACAATGAGCAGTTCTTC	CASSPRTSGSSYNEQFF
TRBD1	NA	TRBV5-8	TRBJ1-6	TGTGCCAGCAGCTTGTTGACAGGGGGAAATTCACCCCTCCACTTT	CASSLLTGGNSPLHF
NA	NA	TRBV6-5	TRBJ1-2	TGTGCCAGCAGTTACTCTTCTGGGAGCTATGGCTACACCTTC	CASSYSSGSYGYTF
TRBD1	NA	TRBV10-1	TRBJ1-3	TGCGCCAGCAGTGGGACAGGGGAAATTGGAAACACCATATATTTT	CASSGTGEIGNTIYF
TRBD2	NA	TRBV6-4	TRBJ2-7	TGTGCCAGCAGCCCCGGGACTAGCGGGAGGGTCTACGAGCAGTACTTC	CASSPGTSGRVYEQYF
NA	NA	TRBV1	TRBJ2-7	TGCACCAGCAGCCATCCCTTCGCGGGAGGTCCCTACGAGCAGTACTTC	CTSSHPFAGGPYEQYF
TRBD1	NA	TRBV27	TRBJ2-5	TGTGCCAGCAGCCCTACCGGGACAGCAGAGACCCAGTACTTC	CASSPTGTAETQYF
NA	NA	TRBV7-9	TRBJ2-7	TGTGCCAGCAGCGGACTAAGCCCCTACGAGCAGTACTTC	CASSGLSPYEQYF